This T cell receptor (beta chain) was observed in a study of blood T cell repertoires in COVID-19. Study as a whole: Samples taken during acute and convalescent COVID-19 were collected in the United States, Italy and Spain. Nucleic acid was either cDNA or gDNA, and it came from T cells, B-cell-depleted T cells, or PBMCs.

In the source study's methods: Nucleated cell counts were estimated from reference gene primer amplification. The protocol was immunoSEQ multiplex PCR, while the TCRdb copy is restricted to in-frame clones and leaves out a portion. V, J and clone size reflect that table, while D and trimming were determined from the DNA. Here the sample spans about 47,000 clones, 83% being singletons. V was clipped by 2 bases and J by 0 bases; unmatched bases: 0. Germline V lookup: CDR1 SGHTA, CDR2 FQGNSA. This CDR3 contains 14 residues. This clonotype was obtained from a man in his fifties or sixties with active COVID-19. Input material: peripheral blood. V is TRBV7-2 and J is TRBJ1-1; 7 bases match TRBD1. Here the CDR3 DNA reads TGTGCCAGCAGCTTAAGGGGGCTGAACACTGAAGCTTTCTTT. Its translation is CASSLRGLNTEAFF.